Listed below are T cell receptor beta chains from one sample, sequenced in a study of T cell changes during pregnancy in multiple sclerosis. Libraries were prepared by immunoSEQ multiplex PCR; TCRdb keeps only in-frame clonotypes and omits some of them. The table lists about 79,000 clones, roughly 95% of them singletons. This material consisted of peripheral blood, taken in the second trimester of pregnancy. These receptors were obtained from a female donor in good health, enrolled as a control in a pregnancy study. Each CDR3 is given with its conserved first and last residue. The D gene is left open where the match is weak. Some rows mark clone size as missing; the rest say once, few, many or name a class of expanded clone.

j_call | d_call | v_call | clone_size | cdr3_aa
TRBJ1-1 | - | TRBV29-1 | - | CSVEDFMNTEAFF
TRBJ2-1 | TRBD2 | TRBV7-7 | - | CASSSTHRGGSNEQFF
TRBJ2-7 | TRBD2 | TRBV30 | - | CAWSDGLGGVSYEQYF
TRBJ1-1 | - | TRBV5-1 | - | CASSRVTNEDTEAFF
TRBJ1-1 | - | TRBV9 | - | CASSTQGVSTEAFF
TRBJ1-1 | - | TRBV18 | - | CASSPAGAGMNTEAFF
TRBJ2-1 | - | TRBV5-1 | once | CASSLDLGNEQFF
TRBJ2-7 | TRBD1 | TRBV9 | - | CASSPGQVAYEQYF
TRBJ1-1 | - | TRBV27 | once | CASSLTIFGTEAFF
TRBJ2-7 | TRBD2 | TRBV7-2 | - | CASSLAGGGEQYF
TRBJ2-1 | - | TRBV5-1 | - | CASSTGQSSYNEQFF
TRBJ1-2 | TRBD1 | TRBV7-9 | - | CASSLGTGSASGYTF
TRBJ1-4 | TRBD1 | TRBV5-6 | few | CASSVGGTGLATNEKLFF
TRBJ1-1 | - | TRBV7-2 | once | CASSLLGRGATAYNTEAFF
TRBJ1-2 | TRBD1 | TRBV6-1 | - | CASSEDRGNGYTF
TRBJ1-2 | - | TRBV5-1 | once | CASSLSNRDINYGYTF
TRBJ1-3 | TRBD1 | TRBV4-3 | - | CASSQLGQGGNTIYF
TRBJ1-3 | - | TRBV18 | - | CATQTGTGNTIYF
TRBJ2-1 | TRBD1 | TRBV7-7 | - | CASSLPGQGFYNEQFF
TRBJ2-5 | TRBD2 | TRBV6-6 | - | CASSLIAGGGPETQYF
TRBJ2-3 | - | TRBV5-4 | - | CASSLSPQASTDTQYF
TRBJ1-2 | - | TRBV4-1 | once | CASSQDPRGGYGYTF
TRBJ1-3 | TRBD1 | TRBV6-5 | - | CASSYRTGGTGNTIYF
TRBJ2-1 | - | TRBV5-1 | once | CASSLVGDRNEQFF
TRBJ2-3 | - | TRBV9 | - | CASSVATGDRALDTQYF
TRBJ2-3 | TRBD2 | TRBV4-2 | - | CASSQPRLAAITDTQYF
TRBJ2-5 | - | TRBV7-8 | - | CASSSPGGTEEETQYF